The 21 T cell receptor beta chains listed next were all sequenced from one sample in a study of T cell responses to AZD1222 COVID-19 vaccine. The data were produced by immunoSEQ multiplex PCR, yet TCRdb's version contains in-frame clones alone and is incomplete. The sample holds under 100,000 clones, about 88% seen once. The sample here was peripheral blood, taken on day 0 of AZD1222 vaccination. The receptor source for this set is an adult in good health.

The chain recombines TRBV11-2 with TRBJ2-5, with 7 nucleotides matching TRBD2. This CDR3 region has 15 residues. Losses at the gene ends were 6 bases for V and 0 bases for J; bases not matched to a gene: 7. Germline V CDR1 and CDR2: SGHAT, FQNNGV. Written as DNA, the CDR3 is TGTGCCAGCAGGAGGGCTAGCGGTGACCAAGAGACCCAGTACTTC. Amino acid sequence: CASRRASGDQETQYF.

The chain is built from TRBV10-3 and TRBJ1-1; 8 bases are shared with TRBD1. The CDR3 is made up of 16 amino acids. J lost 1 base, V lost 0 bases, and 4 bases had no gene match. CDR1 and CDR2 from the germline V gene are ENHRY and SYGVKD. The CDR3 DNA sequence: TGTGCCATCAGTGAGTCGAAGGGGACAGGGAACACTGAAGCTTTCTTT. Its translation is CAISESKGTGNTEAFF.

As DNA, the CDR3 is TGTGCCAGCAGCCAAGCGGTGGCCGGATACACAGATACGCAGTATTTT. Amino acid sequence: CASSQAVAGYTDTQYF. The chain is built from TRBV3-1 (or the pseudogene TRBV3-2) and TRBJ2-3; D not certain. This CDR3 has 16 amino acids. Germline V gene data show CDR1 as LGHDT and CDR2 as YNNKEL (reference sequence). Trimming left V 1 base short and J 2 bases short, with 13 bases between.

This clone has just one count. The chain recombines TRBV4-1 with TRBJ1-6; tentative D call: TRBD1 (5 bases). The V gene's germline CDR1 is MGHRA and CDR2 YSYEKL. V was shortened by 1 base and J by 8 bases, with 15 bases between the two germline ends. CDR3 length equals 16 residues. The CDR3 is CASSQVGTFRDSPLHF. In nucleotides, the CDR3 is TGCGCCAGCAGCCAAGTGGGGACTTTCAGAGATTCACCCCTCCACTTT.

The chain employs TRBV6-2 or TRBV6-3 and TRBJ1-3; the D gene is possibly TRBD1 (6 bases). V was clipped by 4 bases and J by 4 bases, with 17 bases between them. The CDR3 has 16 amino acids. Germline V gene data show CDR1 as MNHEY and CDR2 as SVGEGT. The DNA of the CDR3 is TGTGCCAGCAGTTCACAGGGTAGAAGGGGCGGAAACACCATATATTTT. Amino acid sequence: CASSSQGRRGGNTIYF.

This clone has just one count. This chain links TRBV27 with TRBJ2-7, with D perhaps TRBD1 (5 bases). V was cut by 2 bases and J by 2 bases, with 10 bases left in between. This CDR3 is built from 14 residues. Germline assignment: CDR1 MNHEY and CDR2 SMNVEV (reference sequence). The CDR3 spells CASSLQGYTYEQYF. CDR3 sequence (DNA): TGTGCCAGCAGTTTACAGGGATACACCTACGAGCAGTACTTC.

This chain joins TRBV16 and TRBJ1-3; D perhaps matches TRBD1 (5 bases). Germline CDR1 and CDR2: KGHSY and FQNENV. Trimming stripped 4 bases from V and 0 bases from J, with 7 bases between. The CDR3 loop spans 14 amino acids. CDR3 residues: CASSRQLSGNTIYF. CDR3 in DNA: TGTGCCAGCAGCCGACAGCTCTCTGGAAACACCATATATTTT.

The CDR3 nucleotides are TGTGCCAGCAGCCCCCAGGGGGCGGGAAGTGAGCAGTTCTTC. This translates into CASSPQGAGSEQFF. The genes are TRBV6-5 and TRBJ2-1; 8 bases match TRBD1. Germline trimming cut 6 bases from V and 9 bases from J; bases unmatched to any gene: 10. The CDR3 is 14 residues long. Germline V lookup: CDR1 MNHEY, CDR2 SVGAGI.

The chain combines TRBV7-9 with TRBJ1-6; 7 bases align to TRBD1. Unmatched junction bases numbered 9, after V lost 3 bases and J lost 7 bases. Germline values: CDR1 SEHNR, CDR2 FQNEAQ (reference sequence). The CDR3 contains 16 residues. The CDR3 loop reads CASSFTTRDSNSPLHF. In DNA, the CDR3 is TGTGCCAGCAGCTTCACCACACGGGACAGCAATTCACCCCTCCACTTT.

This clone was counted a single time. The V gene is TRBV2, the J gene TRBJ2-1; a weak D match, TRBD1 (5 bases). Germline values: CDR1 SNHLY, CDR2 FYNNEI. Trimming left V 0 bases short and J 10 bases short, with 10 bases between. The CDR3 runs to 13 residues. The CDR3: CASSEAGREEQFF. CDR3 bases: TGTGCCAGCAGTGAAGCGGGGCGAGAGGAGCAGTTCTTC.

DNA for the CDR3: TGTGCCAGCAGTTCCGTAGATAGCTCCTACGAGCAGTACTTC. This gives the protein CASSSVDSSYEQYF. The chain links TRBV6-6 to TRBJ2-7; D remains unclear. V was shortened by 4 bases and J by 0 bases, with 10 bases between the two germline ends. In germline, CDR1 is MNHNY, CDR2 SVGAGI (reference sequence). The CDR3 consists of 14 residues.

The rearrangement uses TRBV10-3 and TRBJ2-3, with TRBD2 matching 7 bases. CDR1 is ENHRY, CDR2 SYGVKD, per germline. The CDR3 totals 14 residues. J was trimmed by 2 bases and V by 6 bases; bases with no gene match: 5. The CDR3 is CAIRPSGATDTQYF. The CDR3 DNA reads TGTGCCATCAGACCTAGCGGAGCCACAGATACGCAGTATTTT.

This clone was detected only once. The chain uses TRBV7-2 and TRBJ1-1; D is unresolved. The germline V gene has CDR1 SGHTA and CDR2 FQGNSA. The CDR3 extends over 13 amino acids. The V and J ends lost 6 bases and 1 base respectively, with 9 bases between them. The CDR3 loop reads CASSSGRNTEAFF. The CDR3 nucleotides read TGTGCCAGCAGTTCGGGGAGGAACACTGAAGCTTTCTTT. Supplemented by reference TRBV7-2 and TRBJ1-1, the full variable domain reads GAGVSQSPSNKVTEKGKDVELRCDPISGHTALYWYRQSLGQGLEFLIYFQGNSAPDKSGLPSDRFSAERTGGSVSTLTIQRTQQEDSAVYLCASSSGRNTEAFFGQGTRLTVV.

This chain connects TRBV7-2 to TRBJ2-7; D remains ambiguous. There are 14 residues in the CDR3. Germline V gives CDR1 SGHTA, CDR2 FQGNSA. V was pared by 1 base and J by 5 bases, with 12 bases between. CDR3 loop: CASSLVLFGNEQYF. CDR3 bases: TGTGCCAGCAGCTTAGTCCTGTTCGGAAACGAGCAGTACTTC.

The chain has TRBV7-9 and TRBJ1-6; D call uncertain. The CDR3 consists of 17 residues. CDR1 SEHNR and CDR2 FQNEAQ come from the germline V gene (reference sequence). Trimming pared 4 bases from V and 0 bases from J, leaving 13 bases between. The CDR3 loop is CASSSLSYSSYNSPLHF. CDR3 sequence (DNA): TGTGCCAGCAGCTCGTTATCATATAGCTCCTATAATTCACCCCTCCACTTT.

The V gene is TRBV14, the J gene TRBJ2-7, with 7 bases aligning to TRBD1. Looked up from germline, CDR1 is SGHDN and CDR2 is FVKESK. This CDR3 has 13 residues. V lost 4 bases, J lost 1 base, and 1 base stayed unmatched. CDR3 amino acids: CASSRDSSYEQYF. CDR3 nucleotides: TGTGCCAGCAGCCGGGACAGTTCCTACGAGCAGTACTTC.

The V gene is TRBV15, the J gene TRBJ2-7; 7 bases map to TRBD2. With V trimmed by 0 bases and J by 2 bases, 1 base remained unmatched. Per the germline V gene, CDR1 is LNHNV and CDR2 is YYDKDF (reference sequence). The CDR3 is made up of 14 amino acids. This CDR3 is CATSREAGTYEQYF. Written as DNA, the CDR3 is TGTGCCACCAGCAGAGAAGCGGGGACCTACGAGCAGTACTTC. The full variable domain, its missing parts supplied by reference TRBV15 and TRBJ2-7, is DAMVIQNPRYQVTQFGKPVTLSCSQTLNHNVMYWYQQKSSQAPKLLFHYYDKDFNNEADTPDNFQSRRPNTSFCFLDIRSPGLGDTAMYLCATSREAGTYEQYFGPGTRLTVT.

The chain has TRBV9 and TRBJ2-1; 10 positions match TRBD2. V was pared by 3 bases and J by 4 bases, with 4 bases of the junction left unmatched. The CDR3 covers 15 residues. Germline CDR1 is SGDLS and CDR2 is YYNGEE. The CDR3 spells CASSALAGVYNEQFF. Here the CDR3 DNA reads TGTGCCAGCAGCGCCCTAGCGGGGGTTTACAATGAGCAGTTCTTC.

The chain is built from TRBV18 and TRBJ1-2; tentative D call: TRBD1 (5 bases). This CDR3 is 11 amino acids long. V was pared by 6 bases and J by 3 bases, with 5 bases between. Germline V gives CDR1 KGHSH, CDR2 LQKENI. The CDR3 DNA reads as TGTGCCAGCTCGGGGGACTATGGCTACACCTTC. Translation gives CASSGDYGYTF.

The chain links TRBV6-5 to TRBJ1-2; D ambiguous. The germline gives CDR1 MNHEY, CDR2 SVGAGI. This CDR3 region has 14 residues. V lost 6 bases and J 4 bases, leaving 15 bases between the germline ends. The CDR3 sequence is CASSLNRLGYGYTF. The CDR3 DNA follows: TGTGCCAGCAGCCTCAACCGACTGGGCTATGGCTACACCTTC.

V is TRBV28 and J is TRBJ2-5; a possible D gene is TRBD1 (6 bases). CDR3 size: 14 residues. Germline CDR1 MDHEN, CDR2 SYDVKM. V lost 6 bases and J lost 3, with 14 bases in between. CDR3 protein: CASSPGQTEETQYF. The CDR3 DNA is TGTGCCAGCAGCCCAGGACAGACCGAAGAGACCCAGTACTTC.